The 15 T cell receptor beta chains presented below share a single source sample, sequenced in a study of regulatory T cells in long-lasting Graves disease. Time point given: persistent/refractory GD, antithyroid drugs over 5 years with positive TRAb. PBMC-extracted RNA yielded the TCR library. CDR3-region Arm-PCR and iRepertoire HTBI primers produced the TCR beta libraries. TCRdb processed the multiplex PCR reads anew with MiXCR; each CDR3 protein has one entry. Among about 470,000 distinct CDR3 sequences listed, 20% to 25% were seen once. The sample in question was peripheral blood mononuclear cells (PBMCs), obtained when the disease was refractory, from a patient treated with antithyroid drugs. The receptors shown here come from a female donor with Graves disease.

This clonotype was seen many times. The chain combines TRBV28 with TRBJ2-7; D may be TRBD2 (5 bases). The CDR3 has 14 residues. The germline V gene has CDR1 MDHEN and CDR2 SYDVKM. The V end was cut by 6 bases, the J end by 5 bases, with 17 bases between. This CDR3 reads CASSPLLASHEQYF. The DNA of the CDR3 is TGTGCCAGCAGCCCCCTCCTAGCATCGCACGAGCAGTACTTC.

This clonotype showed up just a few times. V gene TRBV5-1 combines with J gene TRBJ1-1; possibly TRBD1 for D (5 bases). V was cut by 4 bases and J by 1 base, with 11 bases left in between. CDR3 length: 14 amino acids. Germline assignment: CDR1 SGHRS and CDR2 YFSETQ. CDR3 residues: CASSHSTANTEAFF. DNA for the CDR3: TGCGCCAGCAGCCACTCGACAGCGAACACTGAAGCTTTCTTT.

The rearrangement joins TRBV20-1 to TRBJ1-2, with D hard to call. The V end was cut by 3 bases, the J end by 4 bases, with 9 bases between. Germline V gives CDR1 DFQATT, CDR2 SNEGSKA (reference sequence). The CDR3 loop spans 12 amino acids. The CDR3 DNA follows: TGCAGTGCTAGGCGCGGGGTCTATGGCTACACCTTC. This encodes CSARRGVYGYTF.

The CDR3 DNA is TGTGCCAGCAGCTCTGGACAGGCGGGCTACACCTTC. As protein: CASSSGQAGYTF. The chain links TRBV7-9 to TRBJ1-2; 7 bases line up with TRBD1. Germline V gene lookup returns CDR1 SEHNR and CDR2 FQNEAQ (reference sequence). The CDR3 has 12 amino acids. Germline trimming cut 4 bases from V and 8 bases from J; bases unmatched to any gene: 4.

The V call is TRBV14, the J call TRBJ2-7, with a tentative D call TRBD2 (6 bases). V was trimmed by 1 base and J by 0 bases, leaving 13 bases between them. This CDR3 spans 16 amino acids. Germline CDR1 reads SGHDN; CDR2 reads FVKESK. The CDR3 DNA reads as TGTGCCAGCAGCCAAGCAAGCCATAGCGGCTCCTACGAGCAGTACTTC. This encodes CASSQASHSGSYEQYF.

The CDR3 region is CASSQGGTSTRETQYF. CDR3 bases: TGCGCCAGCAGCCAAGGGGGGACTAGCACCCGGGAGACCCAGTACTTC. The chain employs TRBV4-1 and TRBJ2-5; TRBD2 aligns across 9 bases. V lost 1 base and J lost 5; bases outside the gene matches: 8. There are 16 residues in the CDR3. Germline V lookup: CDR1 MGHRA, CDR2 YSYEKL.

The chain employs TRBV19 and TRBJ2-5; D is perhaps TRBD2 (5 bases). Germline V lookup: CDR1 LNHDA, CDR2 SQIVND (reference sequence). The CDR3 spans 12 residues. Trimming cost V 3 bases and J 5 bases, with 7 bases left between them. As DNA, the CDR3 is TGTGCCAGTAGTATCCCTAGCGAGACCCAGTACTTC. It is translated as CASSIPSETQYF.

The chain links TRBV5-1 to TRBJ2-1, with a weak D call TRBD2 (6 bases). CDR1 and CDR2 (germline): SGHRS, YFSETQ. The V and J ends lost 4 bases and 10 bases respectively, with 12 bases between them. The CDR3 consists of 12 residues. CDR3 nucleotides: TGCGCCAGCAGCGAATCTAGCGTAGAGCAGTTCTTC. Translating it yields CASSESSVEQFF.

The chain is built from TRBV6-2 or TRBV6-3 and TRBJ1-1; D is undetermined. Germline V gene data show CDR1 as MNHEY and CDR2 as SVGEGT. The CDR3 runs to 15 residues. V lost 4 bases and J lost 8, with 20 bases in between. This CDR3 reads CASSFSAGGRSEAFF. The CDR3 coding sequence is TGTGCCAGCAGTTTTTCGGCGGGCGGGAGATCCGAAGCTTTCTTT.

This clonotype was seen many times. The genes are TRBV20-1 and TRBJ2-7; D perhaps matches TRBD2 (5 bases). In germline, CDR1 is DFQATT, CDR2 SNEGSKA (reference sequence). Trimming pared 0 bases from V and 6 bases from J, leaving 18 bases between. CDR3 size: 15 residues. For the CDR3, the DNA is TGCAGTGCTAGAGATGCGGTCGAACTGGGGAGCGAGCAGTACTTC. This encodes CSARDAVELGSEQYF.

The V call is TRBV7-9, the J call TRBJ1-6; D gene unclear. V was trimmed by 7 bases and J by 8 bases, leaving 18 bases between them. The CDR3 is 15 amino acids. CDR1 and CDR2 from the germline V gene are SEHNR and FQNEAQ (reference sequence). Written as DNA, the CDR3 is TGTGCCAGCACTTCCGGCGGCAGGAGATATTCACCCCTCCACTTT. Encoded protein: CASTSGGRRYSPLHF.

Concerning this clonotype: Given a much more abundant clone one base away, this may be a read error. The J gene is TRBJ2-7, the V gene TRBV6-1; 8 positions match TRBD1. The germline CDR1 and CDR2 sequences are MNHNS and SASEGT. There are 15 residues in the CDR3. The chain's CDR3 is CASSKAVTGAYEQYF. In DNA, the CDR3 is TGTGCCAGCAGTAAAGCAGTGACAGGGGCCTACGAGCAGTACTTC.

Many counts were recorded for this clonotype. The V and J genes are TRBV6-2 or TRBV6-3 and TRBJ2-7; possibly TRBD1 or TRBD2 for D (5 bases each). Trimming took 5 bases from V and 3 from J, leaving 14 bases between them. The CDR3 sequence is 14 residues long. Germline values: CDR1 MNHEY, CDR2 SVGEGT. CDR3 loop: CASSPGRKIYEQYF. In nucleotides, the CDR3 is TGTGCCAGCAGTCCGGGACGGAAGATCTACGAGCAGTACTTC.

This clonotype showed up many times. In DNA form, the CDR3 reads TGTGCCAGTAGTATCGGACAGGGGGCAACTAATGAAAAACTGTTTTTT. It is translated as CASSIGQGATNEKLFF. The rearrangement joins TRBV19 to TRBJ1-4, with 10 bases fitting TRBD1. Trimming took 3 bases from V and 0 from J; bases not matched to a gene: 1. The CDR3 length is 16 residues. Looked up from germline, CDR1 is LNHDA and CDR2 is SQIVND (reference sequence).

V is TRBV12-3 or TRBV12-4 and J is TRBJ1-5; 9 bases are a match to TRBD1. This CDR3 has 15 residues. V was pared by 6 bases and J by 6 bases, with 9 bases of the junction left unmatched. CDR3 nucleotide sequence: TGTGCCAGCAGCTCGGGACAGGGCCTCATTCAGCCCCAGCATTTT. Protein: CASSSGQGLIQPQHF.